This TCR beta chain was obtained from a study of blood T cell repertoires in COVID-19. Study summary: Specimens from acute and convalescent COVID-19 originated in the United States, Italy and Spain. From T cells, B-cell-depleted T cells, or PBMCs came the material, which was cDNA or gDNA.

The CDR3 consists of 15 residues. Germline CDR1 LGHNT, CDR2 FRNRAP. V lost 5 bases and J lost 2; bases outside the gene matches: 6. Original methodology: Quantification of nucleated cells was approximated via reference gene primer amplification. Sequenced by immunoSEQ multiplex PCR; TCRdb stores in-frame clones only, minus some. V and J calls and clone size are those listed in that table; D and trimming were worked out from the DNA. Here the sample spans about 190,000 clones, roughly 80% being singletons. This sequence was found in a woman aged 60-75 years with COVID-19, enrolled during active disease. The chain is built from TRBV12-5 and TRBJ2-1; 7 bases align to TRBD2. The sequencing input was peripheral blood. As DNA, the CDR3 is TGTGCTAGTGGTCCCGGGCTAGCGGCCTACAATGAGCAGTTCTTC. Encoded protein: CASGPGLAAYNEQFF.